The 23 T cell receptor beta chains reported below all come from one sample, sequenced in a study of Graves' ophthalmopathy and Graves' hyperthyroidism. The TCR beta CDR3 regions underwent amplification from RNA transcripts. RT-PCR with HTBI primers came first, then second-round multiplex PCR. TCRdb fed the multiplex PCR reads into MiXCR, producing one record per CDR3 protein. This sample has about 620,000 distinct CDR3 sequences, with 20% to 25% found just once. The sequencing input was peripheral blood. These receptors were collected from a woman under 30 with stable Graves' hyperthyroidism. Some clones in this sample may be carry-over from other donors' samples.

This clonotype was seen ten or more times. This chain connects TRBV5-1 to TRBJ2-7; possible D gene TRBD1, 7 bases. CDR3 length: 14 amino acids. CDR1 SGHRS and CDR2 YFSETQ come from the germline V gene. Deletions cut 4 bases from V and 6 bases from J, with 17 bases between. The CDR3 coding sequence is TGCGCCAGCAGCCTCGGGACAGCGGGCTCCGAGCAGTACTTC. Amino acids: CASSLGTAGSEQYF.

The chain couples TRBV10-3 to TRBJ2-7; 7 bases are a match to TRBD2. J lost 6 bases, V lost 2 bases, and 10 bases had no gene match. This CDR3 contains 15 residues. From germline, CDR1 is ENHRY and CDR2 SYGVKD. This chain's CDR3 is CAISEPTSKGPEQYF. DNA for the CDR3: TGTGCCATCAGTGAGCCGACTAGCAAGGGTCCCGAGCAGTACTTC.

This chain links TRBV30 with TRBJ1-1; D is uncertain. With 2 bases removed from V and 1 base from J, the gap between germline ends came to 5 bases. CDR3 length equals 12 residues. CDR1 GTSNPN and CDR2 SVGIG come from the germline V gene (reference sequence). The CDR3 region has the DNA TGTGCCTGGAGTTTTGAGAACACTGAAGCTTTCTTT. Translating gives CAWSFENTEAFF.

This clonotype was detected many times. The gene calls are TRBV11-2 and TRBJ1-6; a possible D gene is TRBD1 (5 bases). The V and J ends lost 3 bases and 7 bases respectively, with 10 bases between them. Germline-derived CDR1 and CDR2 are SGHAT and FQNNGV. CDR3 size: 14 residues. The CDR3 DNA is TGTGCCAGCAGCTTTGGGGGTTCAAATTCACCCCTCCACTTT. Protein sequence: CASSFGGSNSPLHF.

This clonotype was recorded at least ten times. The chain links TRBV11-2 to TRBJ2-7; D gene unclear. Trimming removed 3 bases at V and 2 bases at J, with 11 bases between. This CDR3 has 14 residues. The V gene's germline CDR1 is SGHAT and CDR2 FQNNGV. CDR3 region: CASSFERHPYEQYF. The CDR3 DNA reads TGTGCCAGCAGCTTTGAGAGGCACCCCTACGAGCAGTACTTC. The whole variable domain, remainder taken from reference TRBV11-2 and TRBJ2-7, is EAGVAQSPRYKIIEKRQSVAFWCNPISGHATLYWYQQILGQGPKLLIQFQNNGVVDDSQLPKDRFSAERLKGVDSTLKIQPAKLEDSAVYLCASSFERHPYEQYFGPGTRLTVT.

This clonotype was found a few times. The rearrangement joins TRBV7-9 to TRBJ1-1; no firm D call. CDR1 and CDR2 (germline): SEHNR, FQNEAQ (reference sequence). V was cut by 5 bases and J by 7 bases, with 17 bases left in between. There are 14 residues in the CDR3. The CDR3 loop is CASSGREPHREAFF. The CDR3 coding sequence is TGTGCCAGCAGCGGCCGGGAACCCCACCGTGAAGCTTTCTTT.

Ten or more counts support this clonotype. V and J are TRBV11-2 and TRBJ1-1; tentative D call: TRBD1 (5 bases). Trimming took off 3 bases at V and 1 base at J, with 12 bases between the two ends. The CDR3 is 15 residues long. Germline V gene sequence: CDR1 SGHAT, CDR2 FQNNGV. CDR3 loop: CASSLEWGPNTEAFF. The CDR3 DNA reads as TGTGCCAGCAGCTTGGAGTGGGGACCGAACACTGAAGCTTTCTTT.

There are many counts of this clonotype. The rearrangement joins TRBV20-1 to TRBJ2-7; TRBD2 aligns across 12 bases. There are 13 residues in the CDR3. Germline loops: CDR1 DFQATT, CDR2 SNEGSKA (reference sequence). The J segment lost 4 bases and the V segment lost 6 bases, leaving 4 bases of the junction unmatched. As DNA, the CDR3 is TGCAGTGCCGAGACTAGCGGGAGTTACGAGCAGTACTTC. Residues: CSAETSGSYEQYF.

This clonotype was seen many times. The chain links TRBV2 to TRBJ1-1; D might be TRBD1 (5 bases). CDR3 size: 13 residues. V lost 4 bases and J lost 7, with 13 bases in between. Germline CDR1 reads SNHLY; CDR2 reads FYNNEI. CDR3 sequence reads: CASSAIGVNEAFF. CDR3 nucleotides: TGTGCCAGCAGTGCGATAGGGGTAAATGAAGCTTTCTTT.

This clonotype has at least ten counts. V gene TRBV12-3 or TRBV12-4 combines with J gene TRBJ2-2, with 13 bases identical to TRBD2. This CDR3 has 15 residues. Trimming at V came to 3 bases and at J to 7 bases, leaving 2 bases not matched to a gene. The CDR3 loop is CASSLGLAGIGELFF. CDR3 sequence (DNA): TGTGCCAGCAGTTTGGGACTAGCGGGGATCGGGGAGCTGTTTTTT.

This clonotype was recorded at least ten times. The gene calls are TRBV2 and TRBJ2-5; D not certain. The CDR3 loop spans 15 amino acids. Looked up from germline, CDR1 is SNHLY and CDR2 is FYNNEI. Trimming left V 4 bases short and J 3 bases short, with 15 bases between. For the CDR3, the DNA is TGTGCCAGCAGTGTTCAATGGGTCTCCAAAGAGACCCAGTACTTC. It encodes CASSVQWVSKETQYF.

A remark on this clonotype: Possible read error: a much larger clone is one base away. The V call is TRBV5-5, the J call TRBJ2-7; no clear D gene. CDR3 size: 13 residues. Germline assignment: CDR1 SGHKS and CDR2 YYEKEE (reference sequence). The germline V and J ends were trimmed by 1 base and 3 bases, with 8 bases remaining between them. The CDR3 DNA sequence: TGTGCCAGCAGCTTGAACACGTTCTACGAGCAGTACGTC. It yields the protein CASSLNTFYEQYV.

This clonotype was observed many times. The chain is built from TRBV6-5 and TRBJ2-2; 14 nucleotides match TRBD2. After removal of 4 bases from V and 3 bases from J, the junction contained 10 bases not matched to a gene. There are 19 residues in the CDR3. Germline V lookup: CDR1 MNHEY, CDR2 SVGAGI. CDR3 residues: CASSSSGTSGRGDTGELFF. As DNA, the CDR3 is TGTGCCAGCAGTTCCTCCGGGACTAGCGGGAGAGGTGACACCGGGGAGCTGTTTTTT.

The chain couples TRBV20-1 to TRBJ1-1; D is possibly TRBD1 (5 bases). This CDR3 is built from 13 residues. Germline CDR1 and CDR2: DFQATT and SNEGSKA (reference sequence). The ends were cut back, 1 base at V and 3 bases at J, with 9 bases in the middle. The CDR3 loop is CSARAGVDTEAFF. DNA for the CDR3: TGCAGTGCTAGAGCGGGGGTCGACACTGAAGCTTTCTTT.

The chain combines TRBV4-2 with TRBJ2-5; 10 bases are a match to TRBD2. The CDR3 runs to 16 residues. Germline loops: CDR1 LGHNA, CDR2 YNFKEQ. The J segment lost 0 bases and the V segment lost 6 bases, leaving 7 bases of the junction unmatched. The CDR3 DNA follows: TGTGCCAGCAGTCCCGGTAGCGGGGGGTACCAAGAGACCCAGTACTTC. Translation gives CASSPGSGGYQETQYF.

The rearrangement links TRBV19 to TRBJ1-5; a possible D gene is TRBD1 (6 bases). V dropped 4 bases and J dropped 4 bases, with 11 bases sitting between them. CDR1 and CDR2 (germline): LNHDA, SQIVND (reference sequence). This CDR3 comprises 14 residues. The CDR3 DNA follows: TGTGCCAGTAGTAAACAGGGCTATAATCAGCCCCAGCATTTT. Amino acid sequence: CASSKQGYNQPQHF.

This clonotype was seen once. This CDR3 reads CASQGGGRYEQYF. The CDR3 nucleotides read TGTGCCAGCCAAGGGGGGGGTAGGTACGAGCAGTACTTC. The rearrangement links TRBV6-1 to TRBJ2-7, with a tentative D call TRBD2 (7 bases). CDR1 MNHNS and CDR2 SASEGT come from the germline V gene. V lost 8 bases and J 4 bases, leaving 15 bases between the germline ends. This CDR3 is built from 13 residues.

The chain combines TRBV6-2 or TRBV6-3 with TRBJ2-5; D might be TRBD2 (5 bases). V dropped 5 bases and J dropped 5 bases, with 15 bases sitting between them. The germline CDR1 and CDR2 sequences are MNHEY and SVGEGT. This CDR3 comprises 14 residues. CDR3 in DNA: TGTGCCAGCAGTCGCAACGGCCGGAGGGAGACCCAGTACTTC. Translated: CASSRNGRRETQYF.

This clonotype appeared many times. This chain links TRBV5-1 with TRBJ2-5; D is possibly TRBD2 (6 bases). The V end was cut by 4 bases, the J end by 5 bases, with 15 bases between. The germline CDR1 and CDR2 sequences are SGHRS and YFSETQ. This CDR3 has 14 amino acids. CDR3 loop: CASSPGDHGETQYF. CDR3 nucleotide sequence: TGCGCCAGCAGCCCGGGGGACCATGGGGAGACCCAGTACTTC.

This clonotype was counted ten times or more. The V gene is TRBV28, the J gene TRBJ1-2; no definite D call. V was cut by 4 bases and J by 8 bases, with 8 bases left in between. The CDR3 is 11 residues long. Germline V CDR1 and CDR2: MDHEN, SYDVKM. The CDR3 protein is CASSSPRGYTF. CDR3 coding DNA: TGTGCCAGCAGTTCCCCGCGAGGCTACACCTTC.

This clonotype showed up many times. The genes are TRBV20-1 and TRBJ2-3; the D is unclear. The CDR3 runs 14 residues. Germline-derived CDR1 and CDR2 are DFQATT and SNEGSKA (reference sequence). V was shortened by 3 bases and J by 5 bases, with 15 bases between the two germline ends. This chain's CDR3 is CSASPPRQIDTQYF. The CDR3 bases are TGCAGTGCTAGTCCCCCCCGGCAAATAGATACGCAGTATTTT.

This clonotype was recorded many times. The chain joins TRBV7-2 to TRBJ1-1, with D maybe TRBD1 (5 bases). CDR3 length: 12 residues. With 2 bases removed from V and 7 bases from J, the gap between germline ends came to 8 bases. The germline V gene encodes CDR1 SGHTA and CDR2 FQGNSA. CDR3 sequence reads: CASSLRGGEAFF. The CDR3 coding sequence is TGTGCCAGCAGCTTACGCGGGGGTGAAGCTTTCTTT.

This clonotype was counted at least ten times. The chain uses TRBV6-2 or TRBV6-3 and TRBJ2-7; 7 positions agree with TRBD1. Trimming at V came to 6 bases and at J to 4 bases, leaving 6 bases not matched to a gene. This CDR3 comprises 13 residues. Germline V CDR1 and CDR2: MNHEY, SVGEGT. CDR3 sequence (DNA): TGTGCCAGCAGCCCGGGACAGCGGTACGAGCAGTACTTC. Its protein product is CASSPGQRYEQYF.